One sample yielded the 9 T cell receptor beta chains listed below, sequenced in a study of Ad26.COV2.S vaccination and SARS-CoV-2 variants. Described treatment: 15 to 20 received Ad26.COV2.S at low or high dose, single or two shots; about five received placebo; per-sample allocation not given. The study sampled participants on day 63 after the first vaccine or placebo injection. TCRdb's copy holds only in-frame clones and misses some; the assay was immunoSEQ multiplex PCR. The sample consists of around 450,000 clones, 90% of them appearing once. The starting material was peripheral blood, obtained in a trial of Ad26.COV2.S vaccine versus placebo. Receptors were obtained from a person between 18 and 65 years old who received the Ad26.COV2.S COVID-19 vaccine or a placebo.

J is TRBJ2-1 and V is TRBV7-2, with a possible D match to TRBD1 (5 bases). Between the trimmed V and J ends, which lost 1 base and 2 bases, there was a span of 12 bases. The CDR3 covers 16 residues. CDR1 SGHTA and CDR2 FQGNSA come from the germline V gene. DNA of the CDR3: TGTGCCAGCAGCTTAGAGGCAGGGTGGACCTACAATGAGCAGTTCTTC. Its protein product is CASSLEAGWTYNEQFF.

The chain combines TRBV6-2 or TRBV6-3 with TRBJ2-6; TRBD1 or TRBD2 may be the D gene (5 bases each). Trimming removed 2 bases at V and 0 bases at J, with 17 bases between. CDR3 length equals 19 residues. Germline CDR1 is MNHEY and CDR2 is SVGEGT. In DNA, the CDR3 is TGTGCCAGCAGTTACGAACTAGGGCCGACAGCCTCTGGGGCCAACGTCCTGACTTTC. Its protein is CASSYELGPTASGANVLTF.

The V and J genes are TRBV11-2 and TRBJ2-7; 7 bases are a match to TRBD2. V gave up 4 bases and J gave up 6 bases; unmatched junction bases: 6. The CDR3 covers 13 residues. Germline loops: CDR1 SGHAT, CDR2 FQNNGV. The CDR3 region is CASSWGGGTEQYF. In nucleotides, the CDR3 is TGTGCCAGCAGCTGGGGGGGAGGGACCGAGCAGTACTTC.

The chain is built from TRBV7-3 and TRBJ2-1, with 10 bases aligning to TRBD2. This CDR3 has 17 amino acids. Germline trimming cut 7 bases from V and 5 bases from J; bases unmatched to any gene: 14. Germline values: CDR1 SGHTA, CDR2 FQGTGA. The DNA for the CDR3 is TGTGCCAGCACAGACAGACCCCTAGCGGGAGATGACAATGAGCAGTTCTTC. Translating gives CASTDRPLAGDDNEQFF.

The chain combines TRBV7-9 with TRBJ1-1; 8 bases fit TRBD1. The V and J ends lost 1 base and 6 bases, in that order; junction bases with no gene match: 1. The CDR3 spans 13 residues. Germline CDR1 SEHNR, CDR2 FQNEAQ (reference sequence). The CDR3 here is CASSLEQGAEAFF. The CDR3 region has the DNA TGTGCCAGCAGCTTAGAACAGGGGGCTGAAGCTTTCTTT.

Only one count was recorded for this clone. The chain couples TRBV5-6 to TRBJ2-7; D is uncertain. The CDR3 length is 13 residues. CDR1 is SGHDT, CDR2 YYEEEE, per germline. V lost 6 bases, J lost 4 bases, and 14 bases lay in between. CDR3 DNA: TGTGCCAGCAACTTATATAACGGATACGAGCAGTACTTC. This translates into CASNLYNGYEQYF.

This chain connects TRBV5-6 to TRBJ2-7; D is possibly TRBD1 or TRBD2 (6 bases each). Between the trimmed V and J ends, which lost 0 bases and 3 bases, there was a span of 16 bases. The CDR3 sequence is 16 residues long. From germline, CDR1 is SGHDT and CDR2 YYEEEE. The CDR3 region is CASSLVVGGNYYEQYF. For the CDR3, the DNA is TGTGCCAGCAGCTTGGTAGTAGGGGGGAACTACTACGAGCAGTACTTC.

The rearrangement joins TRBV11-2 to TRBJ2-6; D is perhaps TRBD1 (6 bases). Trimming shortened V by 3 bases and J by 0 bases, and 9 bases separated the two germline ends. Germline CDR1 is SGHAT and CDR2 is FQNNGV. CDR3 length equals 16 residues. Written as DNA, the CDR3 is TGTGCCAGCAGCTTGGACAGCGTCTCTGGGGCCAACGTCCTGACTTTC. Residues: CASSLDSVSGANVLTF.

The chain combines TRBV6-5 with TRBJ2-7, with a weak D call TRBD1 (6 bases). The CDR3 is made up of 15 amino acids. CDR1 is MNHEY, CDR2 SVGAGI, per germline. V was clipped by 0 bases and J by 0 bases, with 9 bases between them. CDR3 nucleotides: TGTGCCAGCAGTTACTCTCAGGGGCTCTCCTACGAGCAGTACTTC. This gives the protein CASSYSQGLSYEQYF.